This entry describes one T cell receptor beta chain. As yet, its antigen is unknown. Germline V gene lookup returns CDR1 LNHDA and CDR2 SQIVND (reference sequence). J gave up 4 bases and V 2 bases, and 3 bases lay outside the gene matches. The CDR3 extends over 14 amino acids. This entry belongs to a study of cytomegalovirus exposure and HLA in healthy donors. Primers included in the PCR were 60 Vbeta and 13 Jbeta primers. This table comes from immunoSEQ multiplex PCR, and its TCRdb copy is limited to in-frame clones, with some not included. The data contain roughly 56,000 clones, around 75% of them singletons. Whole-study findings and limits: It was assumed in the presence/absence analyses that sequencing depth was roughly uniform across donors. Apparent HLA restriction characterized most CMV-associated TCR beta chains in a later analysis.

The receptor comes from a man aged 50 or older in good health and CMV-seropositive. Material: PBMCs. The chain joins TRBV19 to TRBJ2-5; 8 nucleotides match TRBD2. CDR3 in DNA: TGTGCCAGTAGTATAACTAGCGGTTCAGAGACCCAGTACTTC. It encodes CASSITSGSETQYF. Combining the CDR3 with reference TRBV19 and TRBJ2-5 gives the whole variable domain DGGITQSPKYLFRKEGQNVTLSCEQNLNHDAMYWYRQDPGQGLRLIYYSQIVNDFQKGDIAEGYSVSREKKESFPLTVTSAQKNPTAFYLCASSITSGSETQYFGPGTRLLVL.